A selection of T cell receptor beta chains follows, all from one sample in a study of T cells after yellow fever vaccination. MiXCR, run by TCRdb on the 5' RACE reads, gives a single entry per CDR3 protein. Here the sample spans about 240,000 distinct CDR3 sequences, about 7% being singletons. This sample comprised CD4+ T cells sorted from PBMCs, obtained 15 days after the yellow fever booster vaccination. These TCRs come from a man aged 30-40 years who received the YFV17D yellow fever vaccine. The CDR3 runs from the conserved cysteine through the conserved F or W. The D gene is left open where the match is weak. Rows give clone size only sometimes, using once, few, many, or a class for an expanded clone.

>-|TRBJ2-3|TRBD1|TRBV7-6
CASSLRQGLDTQYF
TGTGCCAGCAGCTTGCGACAGGGGTTAGATACGCAGTATTTT
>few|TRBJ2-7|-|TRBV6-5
CASSYRGGKAYEQYF
TGTGCCAGCAGTTACAGGGGGGGGAAGGCCTACGAGCAGTACTTC
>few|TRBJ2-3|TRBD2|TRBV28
CASSLAGGPADTQYF
TGTGCCAGCAGCCTAGCGGGAGGGCCGGCAGATACGCAGTATTTT
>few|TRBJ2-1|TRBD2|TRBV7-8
CASSSRTALAAQGGGEQFF
TGTGCCAGCAGCTCCAGAACCGCACTAGCGGCCCAAGGGGGGGGTGAGCAGTTCTTC
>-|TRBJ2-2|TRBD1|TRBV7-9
CARGTGITGELFF
TGTGCCAGGGGGACAGGGATCACCGGGGAGCTGTTTTTT
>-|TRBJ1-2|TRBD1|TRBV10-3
CAIGQGSYGYTF
TGTGCCATCGGACAGGGGTCCTATGGCTACACCTTC
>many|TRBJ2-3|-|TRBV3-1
CASSQDRMADTQYF
TGTGCCAGCAGCCAAGATCGAATGGCAGATACGCAGTATTTT
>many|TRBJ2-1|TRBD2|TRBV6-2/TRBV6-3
CASRTIRTSSYNEQFF
TGTGCCAGCAGAACTATAAGGACTAGCTCCTACAATGAGCAGTTCTTC
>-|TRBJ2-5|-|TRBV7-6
CASSLASAGETQYF
TGTGCCAGCAGCTTAGCGAGCGCTGGAGAGACCCAGTACTTC
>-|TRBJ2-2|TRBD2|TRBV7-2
CASSVAGPANTGELFF
TGTGCCAGCAGCGTAGCGGGACCCGCGAACACCGGGGAGCTGTTTTTT
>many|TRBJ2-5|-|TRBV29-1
CSVVIYQETQYF
TGCAGCGTTGTTATTTACCAAGAGACCCAGTACTTC
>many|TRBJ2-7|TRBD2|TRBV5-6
CASSFRGRYTGGGYEQYF
TGTGCCAGCAGCTTTCGCGGCCGGTATACGGGAGGTGGCTACGAGCAGTACTTC
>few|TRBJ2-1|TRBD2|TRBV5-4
CASSGGLASYNEQFF
TGTGCCAGCAGCGGTGGACTAGCTTCCTACAATGAGCAGTTCTTC
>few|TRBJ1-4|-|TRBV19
CASKTTGTNEKLFF
TGTGCCAGTAAAACCACGGGAACTAATGAAAAACTGTTTTTT
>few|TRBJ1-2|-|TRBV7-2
CASRGIGRGYGYTF
TGTGCCAGCAGGGGTATCGGCAGGGGCTATGGCTACACCTTC
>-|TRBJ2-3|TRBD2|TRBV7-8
CASSPPTSGISTDTQYF
TGTGCCAGCAGCCCTCCGACTAGCGGGATTAGCACAGATACGCAGTATTTT
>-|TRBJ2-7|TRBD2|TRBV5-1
CASSSAQGGTSAGREQYF
TGCGCCAGCAGCTCGGCCCAGGGGGGGACTAGCGCCGGAAGGGAGCAGTACTTC